This record concerns one T cell receptor (beta chain) sequence. V was pared by 1 base and J by 4 bases, with 14 bases between. This CDR3 region has 16 residues. Germline CDR1 reads LGHNA; CDR2 reads YNFKEQ. TCRdb re-derived calls from the 5' RACE reads in MiXCR, one entry per CDR3 protein. The sample holds around 37,000 distinct CDR3 sequences, less than 35% seen once. Memory CD4+ T cells were sorted as CD4+CD45RO+CD25- cells. The chain recombines TRBV4-2 with TRBJ2-1, with TRBD2 as a possible D gene (5 bases). The sequenced sample was memory CD4+ T cells sorted from a lymph node. Subset reported: memory CD4+ T cells, CD4+CD45RO+CD25-. The TCR sequence derives from a female donor with breast cancer. The chain's CDR3 is CASSQATGLGYNEQFF. CDR3 DNA sequence: TGTGCCAGCAGCCAAGCAACGGGATTGGGGTACAATGAGCAGTTCTTC.